This T cell receptor (beta chain) came from a study of cytomegalovirus exposure and HLA in healthy donors. The study, taken as a whole, reports: For TCR beta chains, V- and J-gene trimming was later linked to a missense DCLRE1C variant.

It was with 60 Vbeta and 13 Jbeta primers that the PCR ran. The protocol was immunoSEQ multiplex PCR, while the TCRdb copy is restricted to in-frame clones and leaves out a portion. The data show 130,000 or so clones, about 80% seen once. Among the donors, all were healthy bone marrow donors. The CDR3 totals 16 residues. V was clipped by 4 bases and J by 6 bases, with 22 bases between them. Germline V gene lookup returns CDR1 SGHTA and CDR2 FQGNSA. Details on this clone: Its specificity is unknown.

The receptor was derived from a man younger than 30 in good health and CMV-seronegative. The chain is built from TRBV7-2 and TRBJ2-7, with D possibly TRBD1 on 6 matching bases. Sequenced: PBMCs. The CDR3 coding sequence is TGTGCCAGCAGCTCCCAAATACAGGGTCTGGTAGGCGAGCAGTACTTC. Amino acids: CASSSQIQGLVGEQYF.